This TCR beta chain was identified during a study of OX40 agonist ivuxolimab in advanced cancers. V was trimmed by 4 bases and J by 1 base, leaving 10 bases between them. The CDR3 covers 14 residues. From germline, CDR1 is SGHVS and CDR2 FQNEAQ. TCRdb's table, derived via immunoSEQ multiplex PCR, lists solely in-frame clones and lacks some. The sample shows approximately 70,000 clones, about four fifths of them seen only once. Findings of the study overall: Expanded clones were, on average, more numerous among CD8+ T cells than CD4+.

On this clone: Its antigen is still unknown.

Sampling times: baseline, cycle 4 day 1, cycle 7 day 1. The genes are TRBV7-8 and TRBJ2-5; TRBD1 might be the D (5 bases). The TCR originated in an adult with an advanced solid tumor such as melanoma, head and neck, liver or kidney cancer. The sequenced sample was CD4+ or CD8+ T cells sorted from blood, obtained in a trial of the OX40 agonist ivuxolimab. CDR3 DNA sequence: TGTGCCAGCAGCTATCGACAGTTCCAAGAGACCCAGTACTTC. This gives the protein CASSYRQFQETQYF.